The T cell receptor (beta chain) under discussion was sequenced for a study of monozygotic twins with inflammatory bowel disease. The CDR3 totals 12 residues. CDR1 and CDR2 from the germline V gene are SGHVS and FNYEAQ. TCRdb re-called the 5' RACE reads; one entry per CDR3 protein, DNA not given. The clone table shows tens of thousands of distinct CDR3 sequences, with the ten largest holding about 5%. Every single donor had a roughly 2.5 ml blood sample drawn. The sequencing sample was made of blood. V and J are TRBV7-6 and TRBJ2-7; there is no DNA to check the TCRdb D call of TRBD1. The receptor was derived from a human donor with ulcerative colitis or Crohn's disease, or a healthy co-twin of an affected twin (not recorded which). CDR3 sequence: CASSLEGAEQYF.